This entry features one T cell receptor beta chain sequence. This specimen belongs to a study of regulatory and conventional T cells in RAG deficiency. Profiling relied on immunoSEQ multiplex PCR, and the TCRdb table lists in-frame clones only, not all of them. The table records about 28,000 clones, 75% to 95% of them present only once. Blood CD4+ CD25-high CD127-low regulatory T cells supplied the genomic DNA template. Per the germline V gene, CDR1 is LGHNA and CDR2 is YNFKEQ. The V end lost 2 bases, the J end lost 5 bases, and 15 bases lay between the germline ends. This CDR3 region has 15 residues. The same data also contributed to another study, on regulatory T cells. That source notes: The PCR used 52 TRBV and 13 TRBJ primers.

The chain joins TRBV4-2 to TRBJ1-1; D unresolved. Sample: Tregs sorted from blood. This TCR was recovered from a human donor in good health. This chain's CDR3 is CASSQIQLGGTEAFF. The CDR3 DNA is TGTGCCAGCAGCCAAATTCAGCTGGGAGGGACTGAAGCTTTCTTT.